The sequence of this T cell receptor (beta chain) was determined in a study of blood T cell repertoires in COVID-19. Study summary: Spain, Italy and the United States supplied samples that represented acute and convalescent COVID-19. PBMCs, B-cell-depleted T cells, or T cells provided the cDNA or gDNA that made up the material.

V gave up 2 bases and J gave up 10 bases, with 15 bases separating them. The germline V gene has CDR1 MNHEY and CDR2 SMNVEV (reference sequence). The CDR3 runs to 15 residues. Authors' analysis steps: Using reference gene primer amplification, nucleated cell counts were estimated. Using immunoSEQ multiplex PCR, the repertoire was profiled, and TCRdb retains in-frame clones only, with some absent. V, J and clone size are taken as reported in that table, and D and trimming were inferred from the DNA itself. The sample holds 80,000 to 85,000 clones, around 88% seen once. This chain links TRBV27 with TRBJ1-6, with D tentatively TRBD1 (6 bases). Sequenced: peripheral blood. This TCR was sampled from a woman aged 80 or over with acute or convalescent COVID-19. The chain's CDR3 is CASSLGATRGSPLHF. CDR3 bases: TGTGCCAGCAGTTTAGGGGCGACAAGGGGGTCACCCCTCCACTTT.